This T cell receptor (beta chain) was observed in a study of blood T cell repertoires in COVID-19. Across the study: Acute and convalescent COVID-19 specimens originated in the United States, Italy and Spain.

Using immunoSEQ multiplex PCR, the repertoire was profiled, and TCRdb retains in-frame clones only, with some absent. The profile shows over 80,000 clones, about four fifths of them singletons. V lost 2 bases, J lost 1 base, and 5 bases lay in between. The germline gives CDR1 MGHRA, CDR2 YSYEKL. This CDR3 has 13 residues. Sequencing was performed on peripheral blood. The chain has TRBV4-1 and TRBJ1-2; D unresolved. The TCR was taken from a woman aged 55-75 years with acute or convalescent COVID-19. Here the CDR3 DNA reads TGCGCCAGCAGCCAAAGCCATAACTATGGCTACACCTTC. Translation: CASSQSHNYGYTF.